The clone carrying this TCR beta chain was detected only once. The data derive from a study of blood T cell repertoires in COVID-19. Deletions cut 0 bases from V and 5 bases from J, with 10 bases between. The CDR3 sequence is 15 residues long. Germline V CDR1 and CDR2: LGHNA, YSLEER. In the original workflow: Amplification with reference gene primers provided the estimates of nucleated cell counts. Sequenced by immunoSEQ multiplex PCR; TCRdb stores in-frame clones only, minus some. From that table come the V and J calls and clone size; the DNA was used to work out D and trimming. Of fewer than 50,000 clones listed, more than 70% are singletons.

The origin of this receptor is a woman older than 75 with active or convalescent COVID-19. The gene calls are TRBV4-3 and TRBJ2-2; D is perhaps TRBD1 (6 bases). Material: peripheral blood. The CDR3 spells CASSQDIRGTGELFF. As DNA, the CDR3 is TGCGCCAGCAGCCAAGATATCAGGGGAACCGGGGAGCTGTTTTTT.